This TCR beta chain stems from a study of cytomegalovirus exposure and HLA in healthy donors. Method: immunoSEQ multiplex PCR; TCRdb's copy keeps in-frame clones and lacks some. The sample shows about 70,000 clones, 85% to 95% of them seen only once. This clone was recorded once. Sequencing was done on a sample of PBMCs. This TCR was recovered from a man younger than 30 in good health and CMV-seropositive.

The CDR3 loop reads CASSFGGVGSYNEQFF. CDR3 coding DNA: TGTGCCAGCAGCTTTGGGGGGGTCGGCTCCTACAATGAGCAGTTCTTC. This sequence joins TRBV7-3 and TRBJ2-1; TRBD2 agrees at 7 bases. CDR1 and CDR2 from the germline V gene are SGHTA and FQGTGA. The CDR3 length is 16 residues. With V trimmed by 3 bases and J by 0 bases, 5 bases remained unmatched. The whole variable domain, filled in from reference TRBV7-3 and TRBJ2-1, reads GAGVSQTPSNKVTEKGKYVELRCDPISGHTALYWYRQSLGQGPEFLIYFQGTGAADDSGLPNDRFFAVRPEGSVSTLKIQRTERGDSAVYLCASSFGGVGSYNEQFFGPGTRLTVL.